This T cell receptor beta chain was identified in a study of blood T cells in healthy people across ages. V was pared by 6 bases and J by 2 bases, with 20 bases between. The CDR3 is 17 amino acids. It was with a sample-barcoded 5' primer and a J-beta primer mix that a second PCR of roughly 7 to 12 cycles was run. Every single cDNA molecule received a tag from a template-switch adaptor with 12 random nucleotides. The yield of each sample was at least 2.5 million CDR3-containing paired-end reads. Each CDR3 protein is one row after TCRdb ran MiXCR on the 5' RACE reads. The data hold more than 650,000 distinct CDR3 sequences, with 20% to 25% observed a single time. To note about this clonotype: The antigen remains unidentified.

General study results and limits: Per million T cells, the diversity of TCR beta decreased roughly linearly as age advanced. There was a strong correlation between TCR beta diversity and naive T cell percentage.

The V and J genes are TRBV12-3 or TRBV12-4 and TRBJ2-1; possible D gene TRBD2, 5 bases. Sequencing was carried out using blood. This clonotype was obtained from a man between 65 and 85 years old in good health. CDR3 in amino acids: CASRPSMGSGTYNEQFF. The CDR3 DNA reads TGTGCCAGCAGACCATCAATGGGTTCGGGGACCTACAATGAGCAGTTCTTC.